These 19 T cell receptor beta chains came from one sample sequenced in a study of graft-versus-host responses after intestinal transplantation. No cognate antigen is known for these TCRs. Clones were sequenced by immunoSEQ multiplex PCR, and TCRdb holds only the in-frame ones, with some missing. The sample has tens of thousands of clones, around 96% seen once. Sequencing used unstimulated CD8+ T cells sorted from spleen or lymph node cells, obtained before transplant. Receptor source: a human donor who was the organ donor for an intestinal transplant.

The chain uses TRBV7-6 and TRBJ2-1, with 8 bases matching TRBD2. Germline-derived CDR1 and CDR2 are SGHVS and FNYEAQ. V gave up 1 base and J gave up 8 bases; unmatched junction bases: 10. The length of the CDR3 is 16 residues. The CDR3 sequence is CASSLGASGGMYEQFF. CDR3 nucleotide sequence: TGTGCCAGCAGCTTAGGCGCGAGCGGGGGTATGTATGAGCAGTTCTTC.

CDR3 in DNA: TGTGCCACCAAGGGGACAGGGGTTGATTGGGGTGAAAAACTGTTTTTT. Residues: CATKGTGVDWGEKLFF. The V call is TRBV2, the J call TRBJ1-4; 10 bases match TRBD1. With 10 bases clipped from V and 7 bases from J, the junction kept 15 bases outside the gene matches. The CDR3 length is 16 residues. Per germline, CDR1 SNHLY and CDR2 FYNNEI.

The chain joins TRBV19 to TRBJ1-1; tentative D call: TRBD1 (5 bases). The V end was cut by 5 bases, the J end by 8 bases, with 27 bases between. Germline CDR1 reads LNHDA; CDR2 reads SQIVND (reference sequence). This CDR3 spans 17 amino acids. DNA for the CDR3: TGTGCCAGTAGTCAGGTGGGCAGGGAGACCGCACGGGCAGAAGCTTTCTTT. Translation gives CASSQVGRETARAEAFF.

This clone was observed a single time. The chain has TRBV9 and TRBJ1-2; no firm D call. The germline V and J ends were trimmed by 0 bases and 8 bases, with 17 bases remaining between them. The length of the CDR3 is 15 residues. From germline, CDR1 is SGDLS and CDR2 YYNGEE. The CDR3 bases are TGTGCCAGCAGCGTAGCTAGTTGGAGTGGGAACGGCTACACCTTC. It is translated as CASSVASWSGNGYTF.

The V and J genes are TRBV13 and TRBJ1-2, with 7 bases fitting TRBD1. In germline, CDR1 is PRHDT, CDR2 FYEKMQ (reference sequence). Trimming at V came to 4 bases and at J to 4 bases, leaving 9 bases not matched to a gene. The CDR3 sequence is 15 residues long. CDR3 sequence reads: CASSWGGQISYGYTF. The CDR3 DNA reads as TGTGCCAGCAGCTGGGGGGGACAGATTAGCTATGGCTACACCTTC.

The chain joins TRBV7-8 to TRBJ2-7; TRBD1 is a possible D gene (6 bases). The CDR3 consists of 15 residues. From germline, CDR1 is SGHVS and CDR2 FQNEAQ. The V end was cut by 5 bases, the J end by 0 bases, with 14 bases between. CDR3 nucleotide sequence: TGTGCCAGCAGCCCAAGCACAGGGAGCTCCTACGAGCAGTACTTC. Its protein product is CASSPSTGSSYEQYF.

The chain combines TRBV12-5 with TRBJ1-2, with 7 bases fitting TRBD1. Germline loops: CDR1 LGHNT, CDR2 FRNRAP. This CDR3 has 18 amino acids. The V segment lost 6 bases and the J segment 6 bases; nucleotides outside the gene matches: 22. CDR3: CASGPNTGDYPIGNGYTF. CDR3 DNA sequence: TGTGCTAGTGGACCTAACACAGGGGATTACCCGATAGGGAATGGCTACACCTTC.

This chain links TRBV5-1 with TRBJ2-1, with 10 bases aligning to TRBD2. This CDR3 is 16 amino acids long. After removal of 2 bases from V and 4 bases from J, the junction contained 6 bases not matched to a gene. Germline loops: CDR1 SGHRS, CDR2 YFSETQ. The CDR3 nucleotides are TGCGCCAGCAGCTTAGGTAGCGGGGGGCTATACAATGAGCAGTTCTTC. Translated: CASSLGSGGLYNEQFF.

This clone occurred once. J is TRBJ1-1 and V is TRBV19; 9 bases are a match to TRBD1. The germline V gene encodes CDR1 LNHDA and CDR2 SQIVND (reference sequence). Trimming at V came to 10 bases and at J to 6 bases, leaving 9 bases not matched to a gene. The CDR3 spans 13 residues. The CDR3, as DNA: TGTGCCACCAGAAGGGGACAGGGTTCTGAAGCTTTCTTT. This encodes CATRRGQGSEAFF. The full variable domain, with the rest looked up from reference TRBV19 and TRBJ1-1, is DGGITQSPKYLFRKEGQNVTLSCEQNLNHDAMYWYRQDPGQGLRLIYYSQIVNDFQKGDIAEGYSVSREKKESFPLTVTSAQKNPTAFYLCATRRGQGSEAFFGQGTRLTVV.

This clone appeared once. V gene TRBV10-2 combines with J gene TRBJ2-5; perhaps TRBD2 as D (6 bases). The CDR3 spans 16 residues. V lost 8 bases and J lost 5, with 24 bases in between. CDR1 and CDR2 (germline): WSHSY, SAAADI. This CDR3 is CASRELTPAKGETQYF. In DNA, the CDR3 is TGCGCCAGCCGGGAGCTGACCCCTGCGAAGGGGGAGACCCAGTACTTC.

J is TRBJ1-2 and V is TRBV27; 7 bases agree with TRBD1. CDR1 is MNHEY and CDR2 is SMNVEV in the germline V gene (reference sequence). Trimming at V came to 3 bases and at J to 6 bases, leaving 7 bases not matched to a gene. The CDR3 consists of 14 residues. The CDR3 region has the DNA TGTGCCAGCAGTTTTCACCAGGGGGGGGATGGCTACACCTTC. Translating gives CASSFHQGGDGYTF.

The CDR3 reads CASSGQALGRDNEQFF. The CDR3 bases are TGCGCCAGCAGCGGACAGGCCCTGGGCCGTGACAATGAGCAGTTCTTC. The chain has TRBV4-1 and TRBJ2-1; 7 bases fit TRBD1. This CDR3 comprises 16 residues. V lost 5 bases and J lost 5; bases outside the gene matches: 12. Germline assignment: CDR1 MGHRA and CDR2 YSYEKL.

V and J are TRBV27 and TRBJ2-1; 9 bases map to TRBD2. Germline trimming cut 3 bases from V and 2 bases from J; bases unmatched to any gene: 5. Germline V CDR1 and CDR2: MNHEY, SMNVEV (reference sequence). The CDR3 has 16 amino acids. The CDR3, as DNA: TGTGCCAGCAGTTTGGCTAGCGGGGTAGCCTACAATGAGCAGTTCTTC. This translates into CASSLASGVAYNEQFF.

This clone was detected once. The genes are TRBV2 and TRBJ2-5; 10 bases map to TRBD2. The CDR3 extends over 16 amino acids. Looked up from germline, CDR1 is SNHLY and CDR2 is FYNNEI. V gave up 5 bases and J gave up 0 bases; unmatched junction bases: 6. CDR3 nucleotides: TGTGCCAGCAGTCGACGACTAGCGGGTGACCAAGAGACCCAGTACTTC. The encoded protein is CASSRRLAGDQETQYF.

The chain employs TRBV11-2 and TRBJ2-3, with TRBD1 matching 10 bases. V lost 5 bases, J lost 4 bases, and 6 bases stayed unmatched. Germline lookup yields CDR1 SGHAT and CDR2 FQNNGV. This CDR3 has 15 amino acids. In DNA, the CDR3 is TGTGCCAGCAGCCTCCTGACAGGGGGCGCAGATACGCAGTATTTT. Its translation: CASSLLTGGADTQYF.

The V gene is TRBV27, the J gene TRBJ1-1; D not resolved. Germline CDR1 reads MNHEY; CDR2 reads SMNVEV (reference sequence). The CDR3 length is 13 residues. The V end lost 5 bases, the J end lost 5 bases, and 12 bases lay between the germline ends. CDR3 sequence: CASSGLVRTEAFF. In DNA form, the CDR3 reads TGTGCCAGCAGTGGTTTGGTCAGAACTGAAGCTTTCTTT.

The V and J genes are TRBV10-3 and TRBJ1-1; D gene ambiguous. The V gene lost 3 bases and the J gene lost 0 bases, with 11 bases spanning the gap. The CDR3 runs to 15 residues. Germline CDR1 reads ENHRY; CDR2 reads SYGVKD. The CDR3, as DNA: TGTGCCATCAGTGAAAGTGGGAACATGAACACTGAAGCTTTCTTT. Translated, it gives CAISESGNMNTEAFF.

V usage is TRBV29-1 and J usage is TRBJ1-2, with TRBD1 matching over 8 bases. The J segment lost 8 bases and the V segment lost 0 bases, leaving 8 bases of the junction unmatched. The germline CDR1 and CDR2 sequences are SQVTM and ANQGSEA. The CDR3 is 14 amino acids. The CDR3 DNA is TGCAGCGTTGAAGATCACCCAGGGGGCCAGGGCTACACCTTC. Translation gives CSVEDHPGGQGYTF.

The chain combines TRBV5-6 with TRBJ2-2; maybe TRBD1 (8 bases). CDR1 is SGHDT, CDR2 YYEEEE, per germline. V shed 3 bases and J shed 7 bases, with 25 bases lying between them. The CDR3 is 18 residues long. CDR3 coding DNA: TGTGCCAGCAGCTCGAAAGCGGTTACAGGGGGAGGGATCGGGGAGCTGTTTTTT. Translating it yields CASSSKAVTGGGIGELFF.